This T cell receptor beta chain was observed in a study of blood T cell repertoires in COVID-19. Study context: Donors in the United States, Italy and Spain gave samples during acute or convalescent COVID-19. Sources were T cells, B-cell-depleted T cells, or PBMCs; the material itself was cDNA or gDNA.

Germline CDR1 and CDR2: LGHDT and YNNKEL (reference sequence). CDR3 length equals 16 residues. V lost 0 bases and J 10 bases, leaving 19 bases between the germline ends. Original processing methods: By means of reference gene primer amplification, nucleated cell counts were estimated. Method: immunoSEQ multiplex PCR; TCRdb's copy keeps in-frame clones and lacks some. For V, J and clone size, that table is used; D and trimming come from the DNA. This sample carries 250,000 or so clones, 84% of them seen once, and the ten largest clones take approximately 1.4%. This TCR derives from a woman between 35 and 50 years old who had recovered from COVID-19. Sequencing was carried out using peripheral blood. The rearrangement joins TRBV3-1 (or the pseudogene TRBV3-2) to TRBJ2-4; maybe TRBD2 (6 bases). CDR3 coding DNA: TGTGCCAGCAGCCAAGATCCGTCGGTCAACCGGGGGATTCAGTACTTC. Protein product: CASSQDPSVNRGIQYF.